This T cell receptor beta chain comes out of a study of T cell responses to AZD1222 COVID-19 vaccine. Study outcomes and limitations: Clonal diversity was possibly underestimated, and white British individuals and females predominated among donors. Epitopes outside B.1.351 and B.1.1.7 mutated regions reportedly drew nearly half of spike TCRs.

Data came from immunoSEQ multiplex PCR; TCRdb stores just in-frame clones and leaves some out. The data hold about 120,000 clones, with about 90% observed a single time. Germline V gene sequence: CDR1 SGHTA, CDR2 FQGNSA. V was shortened by 4 bases and J by 10 bases, with 15 bases between the two germline ends. The CDR3 length is 13 residues. As concerns this clone: Its antigen is still unknown.

The rearrangement links TRBV7-2 to TRBJ2-3, with D maybe TRBD2 (6 bases). This material consisted of peripheral blood, taken 28 days after the second AZD1222 dose. This receptor was taken from an adult who received the AZD1222 COVID-19 vaccine. The CDR3 DNA is TGTGCCAGCAGCTCAACGGGACTTAAGGCGCAGTATTTT. It specifies CASSSTGLKAQYF.